This T cell receptor (beta chain) was obtained from a study of identical twins. The study, taken as a whole, reports: Interpretation of the results relied on cross-sectional statistical analysis and not on following the same donors. Among out-of-frame alpha sequences shared by twins, low generation probability occurred in excess. Reduced insertions were recorded for abundant cord blood beta clonotypes, with no such pattern in memory repertoires. A partial confounding effect on zero-insertion analyses could come from invariant MAIT and iNKT cells.

This clonotype was counted between two and nine times. The antigen is unknown. The V end was cut by 5 bases, the J end by 1 base, with 8 bases between. Germline CDR1 reads SGHTA; CDR2 reads FQGNSA. This CDR3 contains 14 residues. TCRdb re-called the 5' RACE reads through MiXCR, storing one row per CDR3 protein. Of around 490,000 distinct CDR3 sequences listed, roughly an eighth are singletons. A further study also used this sample, focusing on yellow fever vaccine responses in identical twins.

The sample taken for sequencing was CD4+ T cells sorted from blood. The source is a woman under 30 in good health. The rearrangement uses TRBV7-2 and TRBJ2-2, with D unclear. The chain's CDR3 is CASSPHQNTGELFF. In DNA, the CDR3 is TGTGCCAGCAGCCCCCACCAGAACACCGGGGAGCTGTTTTTT. Full variable domain (missing parts from reference TRBV7-2 and TRBJ2-2): GAGVSQSPSNKVTEKGKDVELRCDPISGHTALYWYRQSLGQGLEFLIYFQGNSAPDKSGLPSDRFSAERTGGSVSTLTIQRTQQEDSAVYLCASSPHQNTGELFFGEGSRLTVL.